Listed below are T cell receptor beta chains from one sample, sequenced in a study of T cell changes during pregnancy in multiple sclerosis. The method was immunoSEQ multiplex PCR; TCRdb's version includes in-frame clones alone and lacks a portion of them. The table lists tens of thousands of clones, 93% of them singletons. This material consisted of CD8+ T cells from peripheral blood mononuclear cells, taken in the second trimester of pregnancy. The receptors come from a female donor with multiple sclerosis, enrolled in a pregnancy study. Each CDR3 is given with its conserved first and last residue. A D gene is named only where the DNA matches it firmly. Size is stated for part of the rows, as once, few or many counts, or as a class when the clone is expanded.

-,TRBV7-9,-,TRBJ1-1,CASSFERNTEAFF,TGTGCCAGCAGCTTTGAGAGGAACACTGAAGCTTTCTTT
-,TRBV4-2,TRBD1,TRBJ2-7,CASSQDRTGDYEQYF,TGTGCCAGCAGCCAAGATCGGACAGGGGATTACGAGCAGTACTTC
-,TRBV29-1,TRBD1,TRBJ1-2,CSVVDRRNYGYTF,TGCAGCGTTGTGGACAGGAGAAACTATGGCTACACCTTC
once,TRBV18,TRBD1,TRBJ2-7,CASSPQNRDSIYEQYF,TGTGCCAGCTCACCCCAAAACCGGGACAGTATCTACGAGCAGTACTTC
-,TRBV5-8,-,TRBJ1-1,CASSLEGRGKAFF,TGTGCCAGCAGCTTGGAAGGACGGGGGAAGGCTTTCTTT
-,TRBV27,-,TRBJ1-2,CASSRTTGIGYTF,TGTGCCAGCAGTCGAACTACAGGGATTGGCTACACCTTC
-,TRBV4-3,TRBD1,TRBJ2-5,CASSTGTGQQETQYF,TGCGCCAGCAGCACGGGGACGGGACAGCAAGAGACCCAGTACTTC
-,TRBV9,-,TRBJ1-4,CASSRDSSTNEKLFF,TGTGCCAGCAGCCGCGACAGTTCAACTAATGAAAAACTGTTTTTT
-,TRBV13,-,TRBJ1-1,CASSLSGVTEAFF,TGTGCCAGCAGCTTATCCGGGGTAACTGAAGCTTTCTTT
-,TRBV7-6,-,TRBJ1-1,CASSLEQYTEAFF,TGTGCCAGCAGCTTAGAACAGTACACTGAAGCTTTCTTT
-,TRBV19,TRBD2,TRBJ2-2,CATGAGLVSGELFF,TGTGCCACCGGAGCGGGACTTGTTTCCGGGGAGCTGTTTTTT
-,TRBV7-2,TRBD1,TRBJ1-1,CASSLKGAGTEAFF,TGTGCCAGCAGCTTAAAGGGGGCGGGCACTGAAGCTTTCTTT
-,TRBV25-1,TRBD2,TRBJ2-3,CASSESGGGYTDTQYF,TGTGCCAGCAGTGAATCGGGCGGGGGATACACAGATACGCAGTATTTT
-,TRBV12-5,-,TRBJ2-5,CASGLGSGEPAETQYF,TGTGCTAGTGGTTTGGGTAGCGGCGAACCCGCGGAGACCCAGTACTTC
-,TRBV4-2,-,TRBJ2-7,CASSQDRGSYEQYF,TGTGCCAGCAGCCAAGATCGGGGGTCCTACGAGCAGTACTTC
-,TRBV25-1,-,TRBJ1-2,CASSAQTGTSRNYGYTF,TGTGCCAGCAGTGCTCAGACAGGTACAAGTCGTAACTATGGCTACACCTTC
-,TRBV6-5,TRBD2,TRBJ2-3,CASSYSVAGRTDTQYF,TGTGCCAGCAGTTACTCGGTAGCGGGGAGGACAGATACGCAGTATTTT
-,TRBV28,TRBD2,TRBJ2-3,CASSLLTAGTSGEDTQYF,TGTGCCAGCAGTTTATTGACCGCCGGGACTAGCGGGGAAGATACGCAGTATTTT
-,TRBV11-2,-,TRBJ2-2,CASSFSRNTGELFF,TGTGCCAGCAGCTTCTCGAGGAACACCGGGGAGCTGTTTTTT
-,TRBV5-4,TRBD1,TRBJ1-1,CASSLAWDRENTEAFF,TGTGCCAGCAGCTTGGCCTGGGACAGGGAAAACACTGAAGCTTTCTTT
-,TRBV30,-,TRBJ2-1,CAWSVQGGNEQFF,TGTGCCTGGAGTGTACAGGGTGGCAATGAGCAGTTCTTC
-,TRBV28,TRBD2,TRBJ2-6,CASSLGTSGSGANVLTF,TGTGCCAGCAGTTTGGGGACTAGCGGGAGTGGGGCCAACGTCCTGACTTTC
-,TRBV18,-,TRBJ2-7,CASSPYDSSYEQYF,TGTGCCAGCTCACCCTACGATAGCTCCTACGAGCAGTACTTC
-,TRBV19,TRBD1,TRBJ1-1,CASSATGGWDTEAFF,TGTGCCAGTAGTGCGACAGGGGGATGGGACACTGAAGCTTTCTTT
-,TRBV5-1,TRBD1,TRBJ1-1,CASSSLAGTDNTEAFF,TGCGCCAGCAGCTCCCTGGCTGGGACAGACAACACTGAAGCTTTCTTT
-,TRBV4-1,-,TRBJ2-5,CASSQDLRDVRETQYF,TGCGCCAGCAGCCAAGATCTAAGAGATGTTCGGGAGACCCAGTACTTC
once,TRBV7-6,-,TRBJ2-5,CASSFGGTETQYF,TGTGCCAGCAGCTTCGGAGGAACGGAGACCCAGTACTTC
-,TRBV19,TRBD1,TRBJ2-5,CASSPRRTGLRETQYF,TGTGCCAGTAGTCCACGTCGGACAGGGTTACGGGAGACCCAGTACTTC